This T cell receptor beta chain stems from a study of T cell responses to AZD1222 COVID-19 vaccine. Repertoires were generated with immunoSEQ multiplex PCR, while TCRdb's copy carries only in-frame clones and drops some. The sample includes roughly 140,000 clones, about 91% of them seen just once. Deletions cut 2 bases from V and 4 bases from J, with 9 bases between. This CDR3 is built from 14 residues. CDR1 is MNHNY, CDR2 SVGAGI, per germline (reference sequence). The sequence derives from an adult in good health. Specimen: peripheral blood, collected on day 0 of MenACWY control vaccination. The rearrangement links TRBV6-6 to TRBJ1-3; possibly TRBD1 for D (5 bases). CDR3 nucleotides: TGTGCCAGCAGTTACGGGGGGTCAGGAAACACCATATATTTT. The encoded protein is CASSYGGSGNTIYF.